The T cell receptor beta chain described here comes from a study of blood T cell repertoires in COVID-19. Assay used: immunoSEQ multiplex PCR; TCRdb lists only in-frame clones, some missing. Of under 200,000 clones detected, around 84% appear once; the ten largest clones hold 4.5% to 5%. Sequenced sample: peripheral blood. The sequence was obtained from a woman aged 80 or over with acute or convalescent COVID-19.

Written as DNA, the CDR3 is TGTGCCAGTAGTCACAGGGTAACCTACGAGCAGTACTTC. This codes for CASSHRVTYEQYF. V is TRBV19 and J is TRBJ2-7, with D possibly being TRBD1 (6 bases). Trimming removed 5 bases at V and 2 bases at J, with 10 bases between. Looked up from germline, CDR1 is LNHDA and CDR2 is SQIVND (reference sequence). The CDR3 extends over 13 amino acids.